This entry is about one T cell receptor (beta chain). The target antigen is unknown. The germline V gene encodes CDR1 SGHAT and CDR2 FQNNGV. V was cut by 5 bases and J by 5 bases, with 10 bases left in between. The CDR3 covers 13 residues. Unique molecular identifiers were used to barcode this TCRbeta library. TCRdb redid the calling of the PCR reads with MiXCR, one entry per CDR3 protein. The sample carries around 600,000 distinct CDR3 sequences, under 30% recorded once. This record comes from a study of T-cell reconstitution after alpha-beta-depleted transplantation in children. Study-wide results and limits: By about two months after transplant, alpha-beta T cells reportedly arose from several hundred graft clones that had expanded.

The rearrangement joins TRBV11-2 to TRBJ2-1; D is unclear. The clonotype originates from a boy younger than two who had a stem cell transplant for acute myeloid leukemia, so the T cells may come from the graft donor. Source: PBMCs, mostly from graft donor cells, taken 360 days after TCRalphabeta/CD19-depleted stem cell transplant. CDR3 loop: CASSPGQHNEQFF. The CDR3 nucleotides read TGTGCCAGCAGCCCGGGCCAGCACAATGAGCAGTTCTTC.